The 19 T cell receptor beta chains given below trace back to one sample, sequenced in a study of naive and memory T cell subsets. The beta constant-region primer was an equimolar mix of two oligonucleotides covering TRBC1 and TRBC2. TCRdb used MiXCR to reprocess the UMI-ligation and nested PCR reads, holding one entry per CDR3 protein. The sample records roughly 91,000 distinct CDR3 sequences, around 12% being singletons. The sequencing sample was made of central memory CD4+ T cells from blood. These receptors originate from a human donor in good health.

Ten or more counts support this clonotype. The V and J genes are TRBV3-1 and TRBJ2-5; TRBD2 matches at 8 bases. CDR3 length: 17 amino acids. Losses at the gene ends were 1 base for V and 5 bases for J; bases not matched to a gene: 12. Germline-derived CDR1 and CDR2 are LGHDT and YNNKEL (reference sequence). The CDR3: CASSQAYGTGGQETQYF. As DNA, the CDR3 is TGTGCCAGCAGCCAAGCCTACGGAACGGGAGGGCAGGAGACCCAGTACTTC.

Comments on this clonotype: At one of its ends the junction is not consistent with the germline gene, which may arise from a read error. V usage is TRBV5-4 and J usage is TRBJ2-7; 12 nucleotides line up with TRBD2. CDR3 length equals 16 residues. Per the germline V gene, CDR1 is SGHNT and CDR2 is YYREEE (reference sequence). As DNA, the CDR3 is TGTGTCAGCAGCTCTGGACTAGCGGGGACTAACTACGAGCAGTACTTC. Protein: CVSSSGLAGTNYEQYF.

This clonotype was found a few times. This sequence joins TRBV10-3 and TRBJ2-3, with D unresolved. The germline CDR1 and CDR2 sequences are ENHRY and SYGVKD. V gave up 4 bases and J gave up 1 base, with 6 bases separating them. The CDR3 is 13 residues long. DNA of the CDR3: TGTGCCATCAGTGCGGACGGCACAGATACGCAGTATTTT. The encoded protein is CAISADGTDTQYF.

This clonotype was recorded at least ten times. The chain uses TRBV7-8 and TRBJ2-1; 10 bases are shared with TRBD2. CDR1 is SGHVS and CDR2 is FQNEAQ in the germline V gene. The CDR3 consists of 18 residues. V dropped 2 bases and J dropped 9; count of bases not matched to a gene: 16. Written as DNA, the CDR3 is TGTGCCAGCAGCTTAATAACTAGCGGGGCCTCGGGGGTGGGTGAGCAGTTCTTC. Translating gives CASSLITSGASGVGEQFF.

This clonotype was found many times. In nucleotides, the CDR3 is TGTGCCAGCAGTGAAGTCCGACAGGGGGCATCGATCTCCGAGCAGTACTTC. It yields the protein CASSEVRQGASISEQYF. The chain joins TRBV2 to TRBJ2-7; 10 positions match TRBD1. In germline, CDR1 is SNHLY, CDR2 FYNNEI. Unmatched junction bases numbered 12, after V lost 1 base and J lost 6 bases. The CDR3 extends over 17 amino acids.

The chain recombines TRBV29-1 with TRBJ2-4, with D hard to call. The V end lost 3 bases, the J end lost 1 base, and 10 bases lay between the germline ends. The CDR3 consists of 14 residues. CDR1 SQVTM and CDR2 ANQGSEA come from the germline V gene. The CDR3 here is CSVDVLGAKNIQYF. The CDR3, as DNA: TGCAGCGTTGACGTCCTAGGGGCCAAAAACATTCAGTACTTC.

The CDR3 DNA is TGTGCCAGTAGTATACTCATTCAAAGCACCGGGGAGCTGTTTTTT. Translation: CASSILIQSTGELFF. This chain joins TRBV19 and TRBJ2-2; D call uncertain. Trimming took off 2 bases at V and 4 bases at J, with 11 bases between the two ends. This CDR3 region has 15 residues. Germline V gives CDR1 LNHDA, CDR2 SQIVND (reference sequence).

As for this clonotype: This may arise from a read error, as a much more abundant clone is one base away. The chain uses TRBV7-2 and TRBJ2-7, with 9 bases lining up with TRBD2. Losses at the gene ends were 5 bases for V and 3 bases for J; bases not matched to a gene: 8. The CDR3 has 15 residues. CDR1 SGHTA and CDR2 FQGNSA come from the germline V gene. In DNA form, the CDR3 reads TGTACCAGCAGCAAAGGGGCGGGAGGGGTCTACGAGCAGTACTTC. Its protein is CTSSKGAGGVYEQYF.

CDR3 DNA: TGTGCCAGCGGAAGGACAGCCTACGAGCAGTACTTC. The encoded protein is CASGRTAYEQYF. The rearrangement uses TRBV12-3 or TRBV12-4 and TRBJ2-7; D is possibly TRBD1 (6 bases). Trimming took off 8 bases at V and 2 bases at J, with 10 bases between the two ends. The CDR3 spans 12 residues.

This clonotype has a handful of counts. The chain joins TRBV7-3 to TRBJ2-1; 8 bases match TRBD2. V lost 1 base to trimming and J lost 2 bases; unmatched junction nucleotides: 4. Germline V lookup: CDR1 SGHTA, CDR2 FQGTGA. The CDR3 is 16 amino acids. DNA for the CDR3: TGTGCCAGCAGCTTAAAAAGGACTAGCACCTACAATGAGCAGTTCTTC. It yields the protein CASSLKRTSTYNEQFF.

The chain recombines TRBV4-3 with TRBJ1-4; D not certain. This CDR3 region has 13 residues. CDR1 LGHNA and CDR2 YSLEER come from the germline V gene. Trimming took 1 base from V and 5 from J, leaving 5 bases between them. The chain's CDR3 is CASSQGQNEKLFF. The CDR3 nucleotides are TGCGCCAGCAGCCAAGGCCAGAATGAAAAACTGTTTTTT.

The table lists this clonotype with many counts. V and J are TRBV2 and TRBJ2-7; TRBD1 agrees at 9 bases. The CDR3 totals 15 residues. Trimming at V came to 1 base and at J to 6 bases, leaving 7 bases not matched to a gene. Germline CDR1 and CDR2: SNHLY and FYNNEI. The CDR3 reads CASSEGWTGVFEQYF. CDR3 in DNA: TGTGCCAGCAGTGAAGGGTGGACAGGGGTTTTCGAGCAGTACTTC.

This clonotype came up a few times. The chain has TRBV19 and TRBJ2-1, with D maybe TRBD2 (6 bases). The V gene lost 6 bases and the J gene lost 1 base, with 13 bases spanning the gap. Germline V gene lookup returns CDR1 LNHDA and CDR2 SQIVND (reference sequence). CDR3 length: 15 amino acids. Here the CDR3 DNA reads TGTGCCAGTAGAACCGACGGGGGTTCCTACAATGAGCAGTTCTTC. Protein: CASRTDGGSYNEQFF.

Only a few counts were recorded for this clonotype. V and J are TRBV2 and TRBJ2-5; perhaps TRBD1 as D (6 bases). In germline, CDR1 is SNHLY, CDR2 FYNNEI. V lost 10 bases to trimming and J lost 3 bases, with 18 bases between them. This CDR3 spans 14 amino acids. The CDR3 sequence is CAISDRQAKETQYF. In DNA, the CDR3 is TGTGCCATCTCCGACAGACAGGCCAAAGAGACCCAGTACTTC.

The genes are TRBV6-5 and TRBJ1-1; D ambiguous. The V and J ends lost 9 bases and 3 bases respectively, with 8 bases between them. This CDR3 has 11 residues. Germline values: CDR1 MNHEY, CDR2 SVGAGI. CDR3 protein: CASRAYTEAFF. In DNA, the CDR3 is TGTGCCAGTCGGGCTTACACTGAAGCTTTCTTT.

V usage is TRBV6-2 or TRBV6-3 and J usage is TRBJ2-7; 8 positions match TRBD2. V shed 5 bases, J shed 3 bases, and the junction held 3 bases outside the gene matches. The CDR3 length is 13 residues. Germline V gene sequence: CDR1 MNHEY, CDR2 SVGEGT. CDR3 protein: CASSERENYEQYF. For the CDR3, the DNA is TGTGCCAGCAGTGAGCGGGAGAACTACGAGCAGTACTTC.

Notes on this clonotype: Sequence at one end of the junction differs from germline and may be a read error. J is TRBJ2-2 and V is TRBV20-1; either TRBD1 or TRBD2 may supply D (5 bases each). CDR3 length: 15 residues. Germline V lookup: CDR1 DFQATT, CDR2 SNEGSKA (reference sequence). The CDR3 region has the DNA TGCAGTGCGGGGCCCAGGACCCTTGTAACCGGGGAGCTGTCTTTT. Its translation is CSAGPRTLVTGELSF.

This clonotype was observed at least ten times. The J gene is TRBJ2-3, the V gene TRBV6-5, with D hard to call. This CDR3 region has 15 residues. Trimming shortened V by 5 bases and J by 0 bases, and 12 bases separated the two germline ends. The germline CDR1 and CDR2 sequences are MNHEY and SVGAGI. CDR3 coding DNA: TGTGCCAGCAGTGAAGTAGCTGCTAGCACAGATACGCAGTATTTT. It codes for CASSEVAASTDTQYF.

This chain links TRBV7-8 with TRBJ1-6, with a possible D match to TRBD1 (6 bases). With 3 bases removed from V and 0 bases from J, the gap between germline ends came to 18 bases. The length of the CDR3 is 19 residues. Germline CDR1 is SGHVS and CDR2 is FQNEAQ. In nucleotides, the CDR3 is TGTGCCAGCAGCTTGGGGGGGGCAGCAGGAAGCTCCTATAATTCACCCCTCCACTTT. Translating gives CASSLGGAAGSSYNSPLHF.